A single sample is the source of the 8 T cell receptor beta chains below, sequenced in a study of beta chain features in type 1 diabetes. Expressed TCRB transcripts were sequenced, since all the RNA that had been isolated was reverse transcribed. Sequencing was performed with immunoSEQ multiplex PCR; in TCRdb, only in-frame clones are kept and a portion is missing. The sample records around 190,000 clones, more than 10% being singletons. Sequencing was done on a sample of central memory CD4+ T cells from blood. These receptors all come from a woman between 18 and 30 years old in good health.

The chain links TRBV7-9 to TRBJ2-5; 7 bases match TRBD1. CDR1 is SEHNR and CDR2 is FQNEAQ in the germline V gene (reference sequence). V was clipped by 7 bases and J by 2 bases; unmatched bases: 7. The CDR3 sequence is 14 residues long. The CDR3 sequence is CASTLTGQQETQYF. In nucleotides, the CDR3 is TGTGCCAGCACCCTCACGGGACAGCAAGAGACCCAGTACTTC.

V usage is TRBV29-1 and J usage is TRBJ2-7, with 7 nucleotides matching TRBD1. CDR1 is SQVTM and CDR2 is ANQGSEA in the germline V gene. The ends lost 6 bases at V and 0 bases at J; junction bases unmatched: 5. The CDR3 has 13 residues. As DNA, the CDR3 is TGCAGCGTGTGCCGGGACAGCTCCTACGAGCAGTACTTC. Translation gives CSVCRDSSYEQYF.

This clone was detected only a few times. The CDR3 DNA sequence: TGTGCCGGGGGAGGACTCTCCTACAATGAGCAGTTCTTC. Protein product: CAGGGLSYNEQFF. The chain is built from TRBV7-9 and TRBJ2-1; D may be TRBD2 (6 bases). CDR3 size: 13 residues. Germline CDR1 reads SEHNR; CDR2 reads FQNEAQ (reference sequence). Trimming removed 11 bases from V and 0 bases from J, with 11 bases in between. Variable domain in full (rest from reference TRBV7-9 and TRBJ2-1): DTGVSQNPRHKITKRGQNVTFRCDPISEHNRLYWYRQTLGQGPEFLTYFQNEAQLEKSRLLSDRFSAERPKGSFSTLEIQRTEQGDSAMYLCAGGGLSYNEQFFGPGTRLTVL.

This clone was detected only a few times. The V gene is TRBV6-1, the J gene TRBJ2-1; a weak D match, TRBD2 (6 bases). The CDR3 length is 15 residues. Trimming took 3 bases from V and 2 from J, leaving 11 bases between them. Per the germline V gene, CDR1 is MNHNS and CDR2 is SASEGT. CDR3 bases: TGTGCCAGCAGTGACCCAGCGGGTACCTACAATGAGCAGTTCTTC. As protein: CASSDPAGTYNEQFF.

This clone turned up a few times. This chain connects TRBV7-2 to TRBJ2-3; tentatively, D is TRBD2 (6 bases). V was shortened by 3 bases and J by 0 bases, with 10 bases between the two germline ends. The CDR3 totals 15 residues. Per the germline V gene, CDR1 is SGHTA and CDR2 is FQGNSA. CDR3 sequence reads: CASSLDYLSTDTQYF. The CDR3 region has the DNA TGTGCCAGCAGCTTGGACTACCTTAGCACAGATACGCAGTATTTT.

The rearrangement joins TRBV25-1 to TRBJ1-1; the match to TRBD1 covers 7 bases. Losses at the gene ends were 6 bases for V and 5 bases for J; bases not matched to a gene: 12. Germline values: CDR1 MGHDK, CDR2 SYGVNS. The CDR3 has 15 residues. The CDR3 protein is CASRPQGYGRTEAFF. The CDR3 DNA is TGTGCCAGCAGACCACAGGGGTACGGTAGGACTGAAGCTTTCTTT.

This chain uses TRBV29-1 with TRBJ2-7; 9 bases are a match to TRBD2. Per germline, CDR1 SQVTM and CDR2 ANQGSEA. With 3 bases clipped from V and 2 bases from J, the junction kept 8 bases outside the gene matches. The length of the CDR3 is 15 residues. CDR3 coding DNA: TGCAGCGTTGACGGAGATAGCGGGAGCACCTACGAGCAGTACTTC. As protein: CSVDGDSGSTYEQYF.

This clone has more than one count but fewer than ten. The chain uses TRBV6-1 and TRBJ2-3; D may be TRBD2 (5 bases). The ends were cut back, 4 bases at V and 0 bases at J, with 14 bases in the middle. Per the germline V gene, CDR1 is MNHNS and CDR2 is SASEGT. The CDR3 is 16 amino acids. The CDR3 DNA is TGTGCCAGCAGTGTAAGAGGGTTTTCTAGCACAGATACGCAGTATTTT. It translates to CASSVRGFSSTDTQYF.